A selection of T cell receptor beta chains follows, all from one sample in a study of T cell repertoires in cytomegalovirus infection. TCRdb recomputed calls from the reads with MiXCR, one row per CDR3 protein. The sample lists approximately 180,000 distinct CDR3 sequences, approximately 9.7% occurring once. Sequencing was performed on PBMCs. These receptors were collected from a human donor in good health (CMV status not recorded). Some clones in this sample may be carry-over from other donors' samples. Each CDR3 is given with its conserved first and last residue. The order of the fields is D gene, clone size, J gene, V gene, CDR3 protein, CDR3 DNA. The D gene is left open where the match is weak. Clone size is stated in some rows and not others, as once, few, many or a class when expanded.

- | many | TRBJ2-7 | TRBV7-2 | CASSGREASYEQYF | TGTGCCAGCAGCGGCAGAGAGGCTTCCTACGAGCAGTACTTC
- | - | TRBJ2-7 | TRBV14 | CASSRFYEQYF | TGTGCCAGCAGCCGGTTCTACGAGCAGTACTTC
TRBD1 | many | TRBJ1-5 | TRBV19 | CASSAWTGTGTSYSNQPQHF | TGTGCCAGTAGTGCGTGGACAGGGACCGGGACCTCCTATAGCAATCAGCCCCAGCATTTT
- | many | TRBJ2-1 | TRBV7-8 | CASSVGVRSGQLFYNEQFF | TGTGCCAGCAGCGTAGGAGTGCGTTCGGGGCAGCTCTTCTACAATGAGCAGTTCTTC
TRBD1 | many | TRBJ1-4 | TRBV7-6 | CASSLGQGREKLFF | TGTGCCAGCAGCTTGGGACAGGGAAGAGAAAAACTGTTTTTT
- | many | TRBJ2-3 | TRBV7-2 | CASSRDPLSTDTQYF | TGTGCCAGCAGTCGCGACCCACTAAGCACAGATACGCAGTATTTT
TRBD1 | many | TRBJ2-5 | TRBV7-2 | CASSLARQTGQNTERRETQYF | TGTGCCAGCAGCTTAGCTCGGCAGACGGGACAGAACACAGAGAGGAGAGAGACCCAGTACTTC
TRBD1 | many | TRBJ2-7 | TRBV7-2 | CASSSQGAYEQYF | TGTGCCAGCAGCTCACAGGGGGCCTACGAGCAGTACTTC
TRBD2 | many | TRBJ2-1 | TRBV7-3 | CASRTSGSNEQFF | TGTGCCAGCAGGACTAGCGGGAGTAATGAGCAGTTCTTC
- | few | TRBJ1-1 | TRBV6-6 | CASSYAGVNTEAFF | TGTGCCAGCAGTTACGCAGGGGTGAACACTGAAGCTTTCTTT
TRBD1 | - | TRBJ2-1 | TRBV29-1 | CSVEEGGIYNEQFF | TGCAGCGTTGAGGAAGGGGGCATATACAATGAGCAGTTCTTC
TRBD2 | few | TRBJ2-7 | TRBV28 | CASSLVSSGSEQYF | TGTGCCAGCAGTTTGGTTTCTAGCGGGAGCGAGCAGTACTTC
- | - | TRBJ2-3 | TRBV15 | CATSRVVRDTQYF | TGTGCCACCAGCAGAGTCGTAAGAGATACGCAGTATTTT
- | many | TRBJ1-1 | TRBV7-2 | CASSLDRRGEAFF | TGTGCCAGCAGCTTAGACCGCAGAGGCGAAGCTTTCTTT
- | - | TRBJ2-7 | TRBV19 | CASSRVGSYEQYF | TGTGCCAGTAGTCGTGTCGGCTCCTACGAGCAGTACTTC
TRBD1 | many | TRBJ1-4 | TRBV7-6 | CASRRLGTGILSEKLFF | TGTGCCAGCAGACGCCTCGGGACAGGGATTTTATCAGAAAAACTGTTTTTT
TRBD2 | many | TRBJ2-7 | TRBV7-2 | CASSRLAGWESEQYF | TGTGCCAGCAGTCGACTAGCGGGTTGGGAATCCGAGCAGTACTTC
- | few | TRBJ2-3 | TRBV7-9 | CASSPRDGLNTDTQYF | TGTGCCAGCAGCCCCCGGGACGGGCTCAACACAGATACGCAGTATTTT
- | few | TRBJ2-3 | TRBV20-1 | CSAPGRKSTDTQYF | TGCAGTGCCCCCGGACGGAAAAGCACAGATACGCAGTATTTT
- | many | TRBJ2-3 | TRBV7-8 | CASSLTGDTQYF | TGTGCCAGCAGCTTGACGGGAGATACGCAGTATTTT
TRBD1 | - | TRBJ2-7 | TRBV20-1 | CSARGRTGGEQYF | TGCAGTGCTAGAGGAAGGACAGGGGGCGAGCAGTACTTC
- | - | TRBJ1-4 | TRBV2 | CASSDQFPLNEKLFF | TGTGCCAGCAGTGACCAGTTTCCCCTTAATGAAAAACTGTTTTTT
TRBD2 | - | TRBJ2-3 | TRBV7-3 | CASSPNAQIAGERDTQYF | TGTGCCAGCAGCCCGAACGCCCAAATAGCGGGAGAAAGAGATACGCAGTATTTT
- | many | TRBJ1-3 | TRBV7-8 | CASSPPAGGRNSGNTIYF | TGTGCCAGCAGCCCCCCGGCGGGTGGCCGAAACTCTGGAAACACCATATATTTT
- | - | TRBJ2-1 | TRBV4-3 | CASSRRAGNEQFF | TGCGCCAGCAGCCGGAGGGCCGGGAATGAGCAGTTCTTC
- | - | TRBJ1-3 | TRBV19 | CASSIFGRSGNTIYF | TGTGCCAGTAGTATCTTTGGGCGCTCTGGAAACACCATATATTTT
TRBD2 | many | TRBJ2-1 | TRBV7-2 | CASSPSGGLSGEQFF | TGTGCCAGCAGCCCGAGCGGGGGGCTCTCTGGTGAGCAGTTCTTC
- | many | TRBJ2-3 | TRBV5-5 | CASSTAGTPTDTQYF | TGTGCCAGCAGCACGGCCGGGACTCCGACAGATACGCAGTATTTT
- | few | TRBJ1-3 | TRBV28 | CASSLLSFSGNTIYF | TGTGCCAGCAGTTTACTCAGCTTCTCTGGAAACACCATATATTTT
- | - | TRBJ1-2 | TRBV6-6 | CASSYSSGRGYTF | TGTGCCAGCAGTTACTCGAGCGGCAGGGGCTACACCTTC
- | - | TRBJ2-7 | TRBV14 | CASSPARAARPYEQYF | TGTGCCAGCAGCCCCGCTCGGGCCGCGAGGCCCTACGAGCAGTACTTC
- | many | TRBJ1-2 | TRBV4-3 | CASSQDRGPGNYGYTF | TGCGCCAGCAGCCAAGATAGAGGTCCAGGGAACTATGGCTACACCTTC
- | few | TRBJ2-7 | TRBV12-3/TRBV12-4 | CASSGDWVARLRRGEQYF | TGTGCCAGCAGTGGGGATTGGGTAGCGAGACTGAGACGTGGCGAGCAGTACTTC
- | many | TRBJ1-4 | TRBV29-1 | CSVRPGGEKLFF | TGCAGCGTCCGACCCGGGGGTGAAAAACTGTTTTTT
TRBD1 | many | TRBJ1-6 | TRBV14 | CASSHNTGGELVSPLHF | TGTGCCAGCAGCCACAACACAGGGGGCGAACTCGTGTCACCCCTCCACTTT